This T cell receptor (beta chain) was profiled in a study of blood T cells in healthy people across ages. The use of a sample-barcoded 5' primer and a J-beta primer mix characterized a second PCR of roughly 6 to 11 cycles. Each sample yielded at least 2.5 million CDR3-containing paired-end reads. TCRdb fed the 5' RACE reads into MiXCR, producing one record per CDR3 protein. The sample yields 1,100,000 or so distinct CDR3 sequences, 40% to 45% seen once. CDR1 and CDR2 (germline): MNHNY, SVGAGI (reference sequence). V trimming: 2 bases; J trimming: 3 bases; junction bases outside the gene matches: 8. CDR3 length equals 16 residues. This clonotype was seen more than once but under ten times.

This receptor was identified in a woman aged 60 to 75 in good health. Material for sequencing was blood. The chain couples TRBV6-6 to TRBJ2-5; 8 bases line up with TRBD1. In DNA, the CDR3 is TGTGCCAGCAGTTACAACGACCAGGGGGCGAAAGAGACCCAGTACTTC. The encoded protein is CASSYNDQGAKETQYF.